One T cell receptor beta chain is described in this entry. What it binds is unknown. The CDR3 has 14 amino acids. Trimming took off 2 bases at V and 6 bases at J, with 14 bases between the two ends. CDR1 is SGHRS and CDR2 is YFSETQ in the germline V gene. This specimen belongs to a study of cytomegalovirus exposure and HLA in healthy donors. General study points: Compared with the roughly 700-donor mean, an Asian-associated ancestry cluster reportedly had fewer N-insertions, according to a later analysis.

Donors counted as nominally healthy when sampled, yet unrecorded immune exposures were likely. Primers for the PCR totalled 60 Vbeta and 13 Jbeta. Sequencing used immunoSEQ multiplex PCR; TCRdb keeps in-frame clones, though not all of them. Of 180,000 or so clones in the sample, more than 75% were seen once. The sequence came from a woman in her fifties or sixties in good health and CMV-seropositive. This chain connects TRBV5-1 to TRBJ2-5; unclear D gene. The sequenced sample was PBMCs. CDR3 protein: CASSFGETLQTQYF. CDR3 bases: TGCGCCAGCAGCTTTGGAGAGACCTTGCAGACCCAGTACTTC.